This passage covers 19 T cell receptor beta chains from one sample sequenced in a study of T cell changes during pregnancy in multiple sclerosis. Clones were read by immunoSEQ multiplex PCR, and TCRdb kept only the in-frame ones, dropping some. The sample consists of about 100,000 clones, approximately 90% of them appearing once. The specimen comprised peripheral blood, sampled after pregnancy. The receptor set was obtained from a female donor with multiple sclerosis, enrolled in a pregnancy study.

CDR3 in DNA: TGTGCCAGCTCACCACCGATGGGACAGGGGAACGAAAAACTGTTTTTT. Translation: CASSPPMGQGNEKLFF. The chain couples TRBV18 to TRBJ1-4, with 10 nucleotides matching TRBD1. Germline trimming cut 0 bases from V and 8 bases from J; bases unmatched to any gene: 6. Germline-derived CDR1 and CDR2 are KGHSH and LQKENI. This CDR3 has 16 residues.

V and J are TRBV19 and TRBJ1-1; 8 bases agree with TRBD1. J was trimmed by 10 bases and V by 8 bases; bases with no gene match: 9. Germline CDR1 reads LNHDA; CDR2 reads SQIVND (reference sequence). The CDR3 has 12 residues. CDR3 amino acids: CASATGGSAAFF. The CDR3 nucleotides read TGTGCCAGTGCCACAGGGGGATCGGCAGCTTTCTTT.

This clone has a count of ten or more. The V call is TRBV5-1, the J call TRBJ2-7, with a weak D call TRBD2 (6 bases). From germline, CDR1 is SGHRS and CDR2 YFSETQ. Trimming shortened V by 1 base and J by 4 bases, and 21 bases separated the two germline ends. CDR3 length: 17 amino acids. The CDR3 sequence is CASSLLPLKGGEYEQYF. The CDR3 DNA follows: TGCGCCAGCAGCTTGTTACCCCTCAAGGGCGGGGAATACGAGCAGTACTTC.

The chain has TRBV18 and TRBJ1-6; D is unresolved. V lost 1 base to trimming and J lost 8 bases, with 6 bases between them. This CDR3 spans 13 amino acids. Per germline, CDR1 KGHSH and CDR2 LQKENI. CDR3 sequence: CASSPLPDSPLHF. The CDR3 nucleotides read TGTGCCAGCTCACCACTGCCGGATTCACCCCTCCACTTT. Using reference TRBV18 and TRBJ1-6 for the parts outside the CDR3, the full variable domain is NAGVMQNPRHLVRRRGQEARLRCSPMKGHSHVYWYRQLPEEGLKFMVYLQKENIIDESGMPKERFSAEFPKEGPSILRIQQVVRGDSAAYFCASSPLPDSPLHFGNGTRLTVT.

The chain has TRBV6-4 and TRBJ1-2; 9 bases fit TRBD1. The germline V gene has CDR1 MRHNA and CDR2 SNTAGT. This CDR3 contains 15 residues. V lost 2 bases and J lost 7; bases outside the gene matches: 8. CDR3 amino acids: CASSDTGQGLSGYTF. The CDR3 bases are TGTGCCAGCAGTGACACGGGACAGGGACTGTCTGGCTACACCTTC.

The chain links TRBV5-6 to TRBJ2-1, with 10 bases matching TRBD2. Germline V gene sequence: CDR1 SGHDT, CDR2 YYEEEE. The CDR3 contains 15 residues. V lost 4 bases and J lost 4; bases outside the gene matches: 5. CDR3 coding DNA: TGTGCCAGCAGCGTAGCGGGGGGACCATACAATGAGCAGTTCTTC. Its translation is CASSVAGGPYNEQFF.

The J gene is TRBJ2-7, the V gene TRBV7-9; 8 positions match TRBD2. The V gene end was trimmed by 4 bases and the J gene end by 4 bases; junction bases not matched to a gene: 0. CDR1 and CDR2 (germline): SEHNR, FQNEAQ (reference sequence). The CDR3 is 12 amino acids. CDR3 sequence reads: CASSSSGYEQYF. Here the CDR3 DNA reads TGTGCCAGCAGCTCTAGCGGGTACGAGCAGTACTTC.

The chain has TRBV6-5 and TRBJ1-4, with TRBD1 matching over 7 bases. The germline gives CDR1 MNHEY, CDR2 SVGAGI. The CDR3 runs to 15 residues. V gave up 10 bases and J gave up 0 bases; unmatched junction bases: 8. The CDR3: CATRQGLATNEKLFF. The CDR3 coding sequence is TGTGCCACCCGACAGGGCCTTGCAACTAATGAAAAACTGTTTTTT.

The chain has TRBV11-2 and TRBJ2-7, with TRBD2 as a possible D gene (6 bases). Trimming pared 1 base from V and 2 bases from J, leaving 9 bases between. The CDR3 spans 14 residues. Looked up from germline, CDR1 is SGHAT and CDR2 is FQNNGV. CDR3 region: CASSLATGAYEQYF. CDR3 nucleotides: TGTGCCAGCAGCTTAGCAACGGGGGCCTACGAGCAGTACTTC.

The CDR3 loop reads CASKGGVNTEAFF. The CDR3 bases are TGTGCCAGCAAAGGGGGGGTGAACACTGAAGCTTTCTTT. The rearrangement links TRBV6-1 to TRBJ1-1, with D tentatively TRBD1 (6 bases). The CDR3 has 13 residues. CDR1 MNHNS and CDR2 SASEGT come from the germline V gene. The germline V and J ends were trimmed by 7 bases and 0 bases, with 9 bases remaining between them.

Here the CDR3 DNA reads TGTGCCAGCAGCATACCGACAGGGTCCCATCACGAGCAGTACTTC. It is translated as CASSIPTGSHHEQYF. This chain links TRBV5-5 with TRBJ2-7, with 7 bases fitting TRBD1. CDR3 length equals 15 residues. Trimming removed 4 bases from V and 5 bases from J; junction bases left unmatched: 12. Germline V lookup: CDR1 SGHKS, CDR2 YYEKEE (reference sequence).

This clone has a single count. The chain uses TRBV27 and TRBJ2-5; D possibly corresponds to TRBD2 (6 bases). Germline V CDR1 and CDR2: MNHEY, SMNVEV (reference sequence). Trimming left V 5 bases short and J 2 bases short, with 18 bases between. The CDR3 covers 16 residues. CDR3 DNA sequence: TGTGCCAGCAGTATTAGCGGTTGGGGAGAACAAGAGACCCAGTACTTC. Protein sequence: CASSISGWGEQETQYF.

The CDR3 DNA reads as TGTGCCTGGGACAGGTCGAACACTGAAGCTTTCTTT. The encoded protein is CAWDRSNTEAFF. The V call is TRBV30, the J call TRBJ1-1, with D possibly TRBD1 on 6 matching bases. Germline values: CDR1 GTSNPN, CDR2 SVGIG (reference sequence). Trimming removed 5 bases from V and 1 base from J, with 8 bases in between. The CDR3 spans 12 residues.

The chain employs TRBV11-2 and TRBJ2-5; 15 bases agree with TRBD2. V shed 5 bases and J 4 bases; nucleotides not matched to a gene: 2. CDR3 size: 15 residues. In germline, CDR1 is SGHAT, CDR2 FQNNGV. The CDR3 is CASSMGLAGGETQYF. The DNA of the CDR3 is TGTGCCAGCAGCATGGGACTAGCGGGGGGAGAGACCCAGTACTTC.

The chain uses TRBV6-5 and TRBJ1-2; 7 bases match TRBD1. Per the germline V gene, CDR1 is MNHEY and CDR2 is SVGAGI. This CDR3 is 14 amino acids long. Losses at the gene ends were 6 bases for V and 8 bases for J; bases not matched to a gene: 12. CDR3 sequence (DNA): TGTGCCAGCAGCCGTCAGGGACAGTTTTGGGGCTACACCTTC. Translated, it gives CASSRQGQFWGYTF.

The gene calls are TRBV9 and TRBJ1-1; 8 bases agree with TRBD1. Germline CDR1 and CDR2: SGDLS and YYNGEE. V was clipped by 0 bases and J by 6 bases; unmatched bases: 10. CDR3 length: 16 residues. This CDR3 is CASSVGLQGATAEAFF. For the CDR3, the DNA is TGTGCCAGCAGCGTAGGTCTGCAGGGGGCTACGGCTGAAGCTTTCTTT.

The V gene is TRBV5-6, the J gene TRBJ1-5, with a weak D call TRBD1 (6 bases). This CDR3 comprises 13 residues. Trimming pared 4 bases from V and 8 bases from J, leaving 13 bases between. Germline CDR1 SGHDT, CDR2 YYEEEE. CDR3 sequence: CASSQSPGEPQHF. The CDR3 DNA is TGTGCCAGCAGCCAGTCCCCAGGGGAGCCCCAGCATTTT.

This rearrangement joins TRBV6-5 to TRBJ2-2; D ambiguous. The CDR3 spans 14 residues. The germline V gene encodes CDR1 MNHEY and CDR2 SVGAGI. V lost 0 bases and J lost 6, with 8 bases in between. The CDR3 nucleotides are TGTGCCAGCAGTTACTCTATCAGTCCCGGGGAGCTGTTTTTT. Encoded protein: CASSYSISPGELFF.

The chain couples TRBV6-1 to TRBJ1-4; D call uncertain. The V gene lost 0 bases and the J gene lost 0 bases, with 5 bases spanning the gap. CDR3 length: 15 residues. The germline V gene encodes CDR1 MNHNS and CDR2 SASEGT. The CDR3 loop is CASSEAGATNEKLFF. In DNA, the CDR3 is TGTGCCAGCAGTGAAGCGGGAGCAACTAATGAAAAACTGTTTTTT.